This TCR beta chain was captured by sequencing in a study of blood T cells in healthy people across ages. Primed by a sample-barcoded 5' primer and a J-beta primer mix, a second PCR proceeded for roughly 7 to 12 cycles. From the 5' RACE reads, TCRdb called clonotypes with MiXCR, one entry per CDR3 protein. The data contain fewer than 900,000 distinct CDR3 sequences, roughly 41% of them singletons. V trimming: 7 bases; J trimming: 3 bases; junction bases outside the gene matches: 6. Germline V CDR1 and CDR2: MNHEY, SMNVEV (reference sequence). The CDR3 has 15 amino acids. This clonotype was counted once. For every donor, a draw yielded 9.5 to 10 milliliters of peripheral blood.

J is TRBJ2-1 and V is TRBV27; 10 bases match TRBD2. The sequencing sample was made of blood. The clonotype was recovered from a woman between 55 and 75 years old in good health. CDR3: CASTLAGSDYNEQFF. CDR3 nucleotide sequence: TGTGCCAGCACACTAGCGGGATCGGACTACAATGAGCAGTTCTTC.